The following is a T cell receptor beta chain sequence with its context. The antigen it recognizes is unknown. From a lookup of the germline V gene, CDR1 and CDR2 are SGHNT and YENEEA. V is pared back by 3 bases and J by 12 bases, with 9 bases lying between the germline termini. The CDR3 spans 11 residues, from the cysteine through the phenylalanine. This entry keeps only the CDR3 DNA: 33 bases, framed from base 1. The sample originates from a study of cytomegalovirus exposure and HLA in healthy donors (dated by TCRdb to the late 2010s). Study-wide context: An earlier analysis of approximately 640 of the donors reported about 250 Gb of sequence data and approximately 110 million unique TCR beta sequences from about 179 million T cells. To study patterns of TCR occurrence, a later analysis re-analyzed previously published TCR beta repertoires from just over 650 donors and added high-resolution HLA genotyping. The study was designed to test whether signatures of past pathogen exposure could be identified by cataloging public T cell receptors. The study profiled the T cell repertoires of 666 subjects by immunosequencing and related them to cytomegalovirus serostatus. Among the roughly 430 genotyped donors, approximately 82% belonged to the genetic ancestry cluster associated with self-reported Caucasian donors. Donor age, sex, ethnicity and CMV serostatus were collected together with the repertoire data. An earlier analysis of 587 of the donors used high-throughput TCR beta sequencing to judge whether each TCR beta V gene segment behaved as functional or pseudogenic. Every repertoire in the discovery cohort had been generated on one and the same sequencing platform. HLA typing included class I and class II loci at four-digit resolution. The later analysis used no new phenotypic data to find candidate immune exposures, relying instead on TCR beta sequences and their occurrence across donors. Across 398 genotyped donors of the cohort, an average of 235,054 unique TCR beta nucleotide sequences per donor were sequenced, and roughly a sixth of those sequences were non-productive. In addition to the first cohort of 666 subjects, a separate validation cohort of approximately 130 different subjects was used. To predict cytomegalovirus infection status, the study brought together high-throughput TCR immunosequencing, statistical association of individual TCRs with disease status, and machine learning. In a later genetic analysis, genome-wide SNP genotypes for about 60% of the 666 donors were used, and that subset was treated as a discovery cohort. Because of strong linkage in the cohort, roughly five DR-DQ haplotypes were treated as single units for association and clustering. Typing coverage differed by locus: A, B, C, DRB1 and DQB1 were typed in roughly 620-630 donors, DQA1 in about 510, DPA1 in some 570, and DPB1 in approximately 450. An early release covering 550 to 700 HLA-typed donors comprised about 310 gigabases of sequencing data and approximately 85 million unique TCR sequences.

The library was prepared using the immunoSEQ multiplex PCR assay. A mixture of 60 forward primers for TCR Vbeta segments and 13 reverse primers for TCR Jbeta segments was used in the multiplex PCR. Amplification of the CDR3 region of rearranged TCR beta genes was performed with a multiplex PCR assay on genomic DNA. On the Illumina HiSeq System, the amplified TCR beta libraries were sequenced as 87-base-pair reads. On the study's bioinformatics: A later analysis tallied tens of millions of unique TCR beta chains across the 666 repertoires, and around 9.9 million of those chains were shared by two or more donors. Raw reads were error-corrected and collapsed into unique sequences with a nearest-neighbor algorithm that merged closely related sequences to remove PCR and sequencing errors. To assign V, D and J gene segments, CDR3 sequences were aligned to IMGT reference sequences. For a sequence to be retained, a match of at least six nucleotides was required to both a V gene segment and a J gene segment. Rearrangements were called productive when the CDR3 lacked stop codons and stayed in frame with V and J; all others were non-productive. CDR3 was defined by IMGT convention, running from the second conserved V-encoded cysteine to the conserved J-encoded phenylalanine. The earlier analysis of around 640 of the donors excluded sequences that lacked an unambiguous match to a single V gene segment. In an earlier analysis of several hundred of the donors, V segments were called functional above 56.7% productive rearrangements and were called segregating when the between-donor standard deviation exceeded 5%. A statistical classification framework was built to diagnose cytomegalovirus status from the catalog of TCR beta chain sequences. V and J gene assignment, in a later analysis, came from comparing TCR nucleotide sequences with IMGT/GENE-DB human TR gene sequences. A later analysis assigned CDR3 sequences and most-parsimonious VDJ recombination scenarios with the TCRdist pipeline. In a later analysis, every TCR beta chain was defined by the combination of its CDR3 amino acid sequence and its V-gene family, and reads without a unique V-gene family were dropped. A later analysis removed roughly 590 highly shared, low-generation-probability nucleotide sequences to deal with suspected cross-contamination and a sequencing artifact. In a later analysis, a clonal expansion index for each public chain was calculated from normalized within-repertoire ranks of inferred template counts. Generation probabilities in a later analysis came from a VDJ recombination model fitted to out-of-frame rearrangements, and those results were checked against IGoR. In a later analysis, hypergeometric tests were used to score TCR-TCR, TCR-HLA and TCR-CMV co-occurrence, with a repertoire-size bias correction applied to TCR pairs. In a later analysis, false discovery rates were estimated by permuting HLA or CMV assignments 20 times. A later analysis grouped co-occurring TCRs with DBSCAN, adding TCRdist sequence similarity when clustering within HLA-allele-positive subsets. Repertoires with fewer than 30,000 or more than 120,000 public chains, plus five repertoires with anomalous nucleotide sharing, were excluded from co-occurrence clustering. In its TCRdb copy, this immuneACCESS table keeps in-frame sequences only and misses some clones. Where compared with another copy, unresolved V genes explain less than half of these, and the others have no known cause. The V and J calls and clone size come from that table; D and trimming were worked out from the DNA. The table for this sample lists about 40,000 clones. The ten largest clonotypes hold roughly 9.6% of the sample.

Points the paper makes about the study in general: Because some donors lacked HLA typing at each locus, the association tests relied only on the typed subset. For the cohort, immune exposure information was limited to CMV serostatus. The 87-base-pair reads could not distinguish some IMGT-functional V segments, including TRBV6-2 and TRBV6-3, so those segments were excluded. In a later genetic analysis, fewer N-insertions in productive TCRs were reported among donors in an Asian-associated ancestry cluster than the roughly 640-donor mean. A group of highly shared sequence variants was considered likely to be a technical artifact of the sequencing pipeline. A later genetic analysis associated a missense DCLRE1C variant with V-gene and J-gene trimming of TCR beta chains, and an independent cohort replicated the association. Correlated functional status among segregating V segments might reflect linkage disequilibrium, but an unknown experimental factor could not be ruled out. Cytomegalovirus status was reported to be diagnosed by the classifier with high specificity and sensitivity in both the original and validation cohorts. In a later analysis, most CMV-associated TCR beta chains were found to appear HLA-restricted, with HLA associations seemingly driven largely by CMV exposure. This cohort had only TCR beta chains sequenced, and the lack of alpha or paired-chain data limited which features could be detected. Most TCR sequences were seen in very few donors, while some public TCRs were found in many individuals. Broadly in line with IMGT annotations, most TCR beta V segments showed up in productive rearrangements about 90% or about 30% of the time in an earlier analysis of under 700 of the donors. According to the authors, the approach could potentially be generalized to other disease states and immunological phenotypes. The presence/absence analyses assumed that sequencing depth was roughly uniform across donors, and that assumption may not be true. In a later analysis, several top co-occurrence clusters were reported to appear linked to parvovirus B19, influenza, CMV and Epstein-Barr virus. Assigning TCR associations to individual alleles was difficult when HLA alleles, especially DR and DQ, strongly co-occurred. A further reported finding was that TCR beta sequences accurately predicted the HLA-A and HLA-B alleles for most subjects in the first cohort. In vitro tests confirmed that a few of the cytomegalovirus-associated TCR beta chains recognize cytomegalovirus antigens. In a later analysis, 16,951 TCR beta sequences were associated with specific HLA alleles at a false discovery rate of 0.05. In a later analysis, HLA-associated TCR beta chains were found to be more clonally expanded and to have lower generation probabilities than equally common non-associated chains. In the study, around 150 TCR beta chains were listed as associated with cytomegalovirus. A later analysis found that TCR association rates varied across HLA loci, with DRB1 alleles showing the most associated TCRs and HLA-C alleles the fewest. Because counts were too low, seventeen rarely observed V segments, including chromosome 9 orphons, were left out of the earlier analysis of about 500 of the donors.

The cohort consisted of 670 or so healthy bone marrow donors. All cohort members were sampled while nominally healthy, although unrecorded immune exposures were likely present. The donor was CMV seropositive and was included in the group of 250 to 300 seropositive cohort members. A peripheral blood sample was provided by each donor, and peripheral blood mononuclear cells were used for TCR beta sequencing. The Qiagen DNeasy Blood Extraction Kit was used to extract genomic DNA from the blood cell samples. Sequencing was carried out using PBMCs. The sequence came from a middle-aged man in good health and CMV-seropositive. The chain joins TRBV11-3 to TRBJ2-1; there is no confident call for the D gene. The encoded CDR3 is CASSLSVRQFF. The sequenced DNA is TGTGCCAGCAGCTTGTCGGTGAGGCAGTTCTTC.